The clone carrying this T cell receptor beta chain was observed at least ten times. This record belongs to a study of metastatic and nonmetastatic thyroid tumors. As originally analysed: The study's classifier, a distant-metastasis tool for papillary thyroid cancer, was built using CDR3 differences across clinicopathological groups. With MiXCR, TCRdb called clones anew from the PCR reads. Clone size and V and J calls follow TCRdb, not the original study. The sample gives some 15,000 clones, around 13% of which show up once; roughly 31% is in the top ten. Patients had received no treatment of any kind before thyroid surgery. This CDR3 is built from 14 residues. Trimming shortened V by 7 bases and J by 7 bases, and 19 bases separated the two germline ends. From germline, CDR1 is SNHLY and CDR2 FYNNEI.

V is TRBV2 and J is TRBJ2-5, with D perhaps matching TRBD1 or TRBD2 (6 bases each). The clonotype was recovered from a female donor with papillary thyroid cancer or a benign thyroid nodule (not recorded which). Some clones in this sample may be carry-over from other donors' samples. Sequencing was carried out using blood. In DNA, the CDR3 is TGTGCCAGCATCCCGTCGGGAGAGGGGGGGACCCAGTACTTC. As protein: CASIPSGEGGTQYF. The full variable domain, completed using reference TRBV2 and TRBJ2-5, is EPEVTQTPSHQVTQMGQEVILRCVPISNHLYFYWYRQILGQKVEFLVSFYNNEISEKSEIFDDQFSVERPDGSNFTLKIRSTKLEDSAMYFCASIPSGEGGTQYFGPGTRLLVL.